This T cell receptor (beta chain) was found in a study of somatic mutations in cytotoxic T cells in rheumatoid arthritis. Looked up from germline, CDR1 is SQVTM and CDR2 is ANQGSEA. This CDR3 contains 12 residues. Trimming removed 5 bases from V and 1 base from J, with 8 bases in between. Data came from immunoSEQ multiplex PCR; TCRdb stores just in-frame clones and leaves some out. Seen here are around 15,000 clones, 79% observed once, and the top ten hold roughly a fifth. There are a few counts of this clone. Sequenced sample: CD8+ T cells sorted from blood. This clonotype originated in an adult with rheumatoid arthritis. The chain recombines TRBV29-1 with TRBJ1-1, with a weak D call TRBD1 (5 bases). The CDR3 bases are TGCAGCGTTACGGACACGAACACTGAAGCTTTCTTT. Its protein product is CSVTDTNTEAFF.